This TCR beta chain was identified in a study of T cell responses to AZD1222 COVID-19 vaccine. Notes on the study in general: Vaccination with two AZD1222 doses was followed by a rise in Spike-specific TCR breadth and depth. Vaccine-related CD4 TCRs covered spike, predominating at 160-218 and 743-854. At baseline, seropositivity was found in only a handful of AZD1222 recipients. It should be noted that donors were predominantly white British and more often female, and clonal diversity was possibly underestimated.

After removal of 3 bases from V and 5 bases from J, the junction contained 7 bases not matched to a gene. This CDR3 is 15 amino acids long. CDR1 and CDR2 from the germline V gene are MNHNS and SASEGT. Method: immunoSEQ multiplex PCR; TCRdb's copy keeps in-frame clones and lacks some. Among about 150,000 clones listed, 65% to 90% were seen once. As for this clone: The antigen remains undetermined.

V is TRBV6-1 and J is TRBJ2-7; 10 bases map to TRBD1. This TCR was recovered from an adult who received the MenACWY meningococcal vaccine as a control. The sequencing used peripheral blood, collected 28 days after the second dose of the MenACWY control vaccine. The CDR3 coding sequence is TGTGCCAGCAGTGATTGGGGACAGGGGTTCAACGAGCAGTACTTC. Translated, it gives CASSDWGQGFNEQYF.